A single sample is the source of the 19 T cell receptor beta chains below, sequenced in a study of OX40 agonist ivuxolimab in advanced cancers. Clones were sequenced by immunoSEQ multiplex PCR, and TCRdb holds only the in-frame ones, with some missing. The sample lists about 21,000 clones, 84% occurring once. The sample here was CD4+ or CD8+ T cells sorted from blood, taken in a trial of the OX40 agonist ivuxolimab. The receptor set was obtained from an adult with an advanced solid tumor such as melanoma, head and neck, liver or kidney cancer.

The chain has TRBV4-1 and TRBJ1-2; D unresolved. From germline, CDR1 is MGHRA and CDR2 YSYEKL. The CDR3 runs to 16 residues. V gave up 0 bases and J gave up 2 bases, with 13 bases separating them. CDR3: CASSQENSNLNYGYTF. In nucleotides, the CDR3 is TGCGCCAGCAGCCAAGAAAACAGCAACCTAAACTATGGCTACACCTTC.

This clone was seen more than once but under ten times. The CDR3 sequence: CASSGVSTENTEAFF. The CDR3 region has the DNA TGTGCCAGTAGTGGCGTGAGCACAGAGAACACTGAAGCTTTCTTT. The rearrangement joins TRBV19 to TRBJ1-1; no clear D. Between the trimmed V and J ends, which lost 5 bases and 1 base, there was a span of 14 bases. The germline V gene has CDR1 LNHDA and CDR2 SQIVND (reference sequence). The CDR3 contains 15 residues.

The chain employs TRBV6-6 and TRBJ1-4; the D is unclear. The germline V and J ends were trimmed by 5 bases and 8 bases, with 6 bases remaining between them. The CDR3 consists of 11 residues. Germline CDR1 is MNHNY and CDR2 is SVGAGI (reference sequence). The CDR3 DNA sequence: TGTGCCAGCAGTGCGGGAGAAAAACTGTTTTTT. Its protein is CASSAGEKLFF.

The rearrangement uses TRBV27 and TRBJ2-7; maybe TRBD1 (6 bases). The V gene's germline CDR1 is MNHEY and CDR2 SMNVEV (reference sequence). The germline V and J ends were trimmed by 1 base and 1 base, with 11 bases remaining between them. The CDR3 is 15 residues long. DNA for the CDR3: TGTGCCAGCAGTTTATACCAGGGGCGATCCTACGAGCAGTACTTC. This codes for CASSLYQGRSYEQYF.

The chain carries TRBV27 and TRBJ2-5; 7 positions match TRBD2. The CDR3 sequence is 13 residues long. V dropped 9 bases and J dropped 0; count of bases not matched to a gene: 4. Germline CDR1 is MNHEY and CDR2 is SMNVEV (reference sequence). CDR3 sequence reads: CASSGPYQETQYF. CDR3 DNA: TGTGCCAGTAGCGGGCCCTACCAAGAGACCCAGTACTTC.

The V call is TRBV6-5, the J call TRBJ1-2; D remains unclear. V lost 2 bases to trimming and J lost 6 bases, with 10 bases between them. Germline V gives CDR1 MNHEY, CDR2 SVGAGI. The CDR3 contains 13 residues. The CDR3 loop is CASSYGDLDGYTF. The CDR3 region has the DNA TGTGCCAGCAGTTACGGGGATCTGGATGGCTACACCTTC.

The chain uses TRBV4-3 and TRBJ2-5; TRBD1 matches at 10 bases. From germline, CDR1 is LGHNA and CDR2 YSLEER. CDR3 length: 14 amino acids. Trimming took 5 bases from V and 3 from J; bases not matched to a gene: 3. The CDR3 sequence is CASSGGTGEETQYF. The CDR3 region has the DNA TGCGCCAGCAGCGGGGGGACAGGGGAAGAGACCCAGTACTTC.

J is TRBJ1-2 and V is TRBV5-6, with 8 bases identical to TRBD1. V lost 2 bases and J lost 2; bases outside the gene matches: 5. The CDR3 covers 15 residues. Germline V CDR1 and CDR2: SGHDT, YYEEEE. The CDR3 DNA is TGTGCCAGCAGCTTTGGGACAGGACTGAACTATGGCTACACCTTC. This sequence encodes CASSFGTGLNYGYTF.

The V call is TRBV9, the J call TRBJ2-7, with 7 bases fitting TRBD2. There are 14 residues in the CDR3. Germline CDR1 and CDR2: SGDLS and YYNGEE. J gave up 5 bases and V 1 base, and 6 bases lay outside the gene matches. The CDR3 here is CASSVRSGVNEQYF. In DNA, the CDR3 is TGTGCCAGCAGCGTACGGAGCGGGGTCAACGAGCAGTACTTC.

V usage is TRBV7-8 and J usage is TRBJ1-2; D remains unclear. The CDR3 has 14 residues. Germline V gene lookup returns CDR1 SGHVS and CDR2 FQNEAQ. V was pared by 5 bases and J by 6 bases, with 16 bases between. The DNA of the CDR3 is TGTGCCAGCAGCCCTCCTCGGGTCAGAAATGGCTACACCTTC. Translating gives CASSPPRVRNGYTF.

In nucleotides, the CDR3 is TGCGCCAGCAGCCAAGGGGGGAGGCTCCTTAATGAAAAACTGTTTTTT. Amino acid sequence: CASSQGGRLLNEKLFF. The genes are TRBV4-1 and TRBJ1-4, with D tentatively TRBD1 (5 bases). The length of the CDR3 is 16 residues. V was cut by 1 base and J by 4 bases, with 13 bases left in between. In germline, CDR1 is MGHRA, CDR2 YSYEKL.

This chain joins TRBV7-9 and TRBJ1-2; D is possibly TRBD1 (6 bases). Per germline, CDR1 SEHNR and CDR2 FQNEAQ (reference sequence). V was pared by 6 bases and J by 4 bases, with 18 bases between. The CDR3 is 15 residues long. The CDR3 loop is CASSLLRGPSYGYTF. The CDR3 DNA reads TGTGCCAGCAGTTTACTCCGGGGGCCGAGCTATGGCTACACCTTC.

The CDR3 DNA reads as TGTGCCAGCAGCTTAGAATACCTAGGGGCAAACATTCAGTACTTC. This sequence encodes CASSLEYLGANIQYF. The gene calls are TRBV7-2 and TRBJ2-4; D is possibly TRBD1 (5 bases). Looked up from germline, CDR1 is SGHTA and CDR2 is FQGNSA. The CDR3 contains 15 residues. The V gene lost 1 base and the J gene lost 6 bases, with 13 bases spanning the gap. The full variable domain, in which reference TRBV7-2 and TRBJ2-4 provide the parts outside the CDR3, is GAGVSQSPSNKVTEKGKDVELRCDPISGHTALYWYRQSLGQGLEFLIYFQGNSAPDKSGLPSDRFSAERTGGSVSTLTIQRTQQEDSAVYLCASSLEYLGANIQYFGAGTRLSVL.

The chain recombines TRBV7-6 with TRBJ1-1, with 9 positions matching TRBD1. The germline V gene encodes CDR1 SGHVS and CDR2 FNYEAQ. The CDR3 length is 11 residues. V was pared by 4 bases and J by 12 bases, with 3 bases of the junction left unmatched. The CDR3, as DNA: TGTGCCAGCAGCTCGGGACAGGGTTCTTTCTTT. Its translation: CASSSGQGSFF.

The V and J genes are TRBV9 and TRBJ1-1, with D possibly being TRBD1 (6 bases). The CDR3 covers 15 residues. The V end lost 3 bases, the J end lost 0 bases, and 12 bases lay between the germline ends. Per germline, CDR1 SGDLS and CDR2 YYNGEE. CDR3 sequence reads: CASSASTGLNTEAFF. CDR3 DNA: TGTGCCAGCAGCGCGTCCACAGGGTTGAACACTGAAGCTTTCTTT.

This chain connects TRBV7-9 to TRBJ1-3; D gene unclear. CDR1 is SEHNR and CDR2 is FQNEAQ in the germline V gene (reference sequence). This CDR3 is built from 14 residues. Trimming removed 5 bases at V and 0 bases at J, with 8 bases between. The CDR3: CASSRGSSGNTIYF. For the CDR3, the DNA is TGTGCCAGCAGCAGAGGGAGCTCTGGAAACACCATATATTTT.

The V call is TRBV2, the J call TRBJ1-1, with D uncertain. Trimming took 4 bases from V and 6 from J, leaving 6 bases between them. Germline V gene data show CDR1 as SNHLY and CDR2 as FYNNEI. This CDR3 is built from 11 residues. CDR3 in amino acids: CASSGVAEAFF. CDR3 bases: TGTGCCAGCAGTGGCGTAGCTGAAGCTTTCTTT.

The chain couples TRBV9 to TRBJ2-5; 7 bases agree with TRBD1. The V gene end was trimmed by 3 bases and the J gene end by 2 bases; junction bases not matched to a gene: 10. Germline assignment: CDR1 SGDLS and CDR2 YYNGEE. This CDR3 region has 16 residues. The CDR3 bases are TGTGCCAGCAGCGCCTCTACCGGGACAGCTCAAGAGACCCAGTACTTC. Its translation: CASSASTGTAQETQYF.

The CDR3 is CASSFNRGKETQYF. CDR3 sequence (DNA): TGTGCCAGCAGCTTCAACAGGGGCAAGGAGACCCAGTACTTC. The rearrangement joins TRBV11-2 to TRBJ2-5, with 7 bases identical to TRBD1. Trimming at V came to 3 bases and at J to 5 bases, leaving 6 bases not matched to a gene. Germline assignment: CDR1 SGHAT and CDR2 FQNNGV. The CDR3 totals 14 residues.